The sequence of this T cell receptor (beta chain) was determined in a study of blood T cells in healthy people across ages. Study-level points and caveats: The study found TCR beta diversity correlated strongly with naive T cell percentage. Compared with aged donors, long-lived donors showed fewer expanded clones, suggesting selection. Because donor CMV status was unknown, expanded clonotype changes were possibly confounded.

Comments on this clonotype: Its antigen is undetermined.

Through a sample-barcoded 5' primer and a J-beta primer mix, a second PCR was run for roughly 7 to 11 cycles. TCRdb re-called the 5' RACE reads through MiXCR, storing one row per CDR3 protein. The sample comprises around 1,100,000 distinct CDR3 sequences, 30% to 40% of which are singletons, and around 14% rests with the top ten. The germline V gene has CDR1 SGHDT and CDR2 YYEEEE. Trimming took off 5 bases at V and 8 bases at J, with 13 bases between the two ends. The CDR3 spans 12 residues. The TCR comes from a man aged 18 to 35 in good health. The rearrangement links TRBV5-6 to TRBJ1-1; maybe TRBD1 (5 bases). The sequencing sample was made of blood. The CDR3, as DNA: TGTGCCAGCAGGAGGGGATCCCTCGAAGCTTTCTTT. It specifies CASRRGSLEAFF.